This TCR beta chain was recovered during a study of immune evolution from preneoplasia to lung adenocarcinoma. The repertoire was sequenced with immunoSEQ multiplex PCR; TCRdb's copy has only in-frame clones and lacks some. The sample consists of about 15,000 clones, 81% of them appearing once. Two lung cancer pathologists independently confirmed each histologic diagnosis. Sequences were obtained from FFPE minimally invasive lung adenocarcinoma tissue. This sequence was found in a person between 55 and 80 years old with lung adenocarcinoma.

CDR3 sequence reads: CASSLAIGQTNYGYTF. The CDR3 bases are TGCGCCAGCAGCCTAGCCATAGGACAGACTAACTATGGCTACACCTTC. This chain connects TRBV5-1 to TRBJ1-2, with D possibly TRBD1 on 6 matching bases. CDR3 size: 16 residues. Germline V lookup: CDR1 SGHRS, CDR2 YFSETQ. With 4 bases removed from V and 0 bases from J, the gap between germline ends came to 16 bases.